This T cell receptor (beta chain) was found in a study of T cells after posttransplantation cyclophosphamide. On the day of bone marrow donation, the related graft donor provided peripheral blood. Study observations and caveats: Tissue-infiltrating T cells from skin or gut overlapped little with blood T cells. Recipient CMV seropositivity and CMV reactivation strongly tracked TRB clonality. Later post-transplant blood repertoires were often dominated by donor CD8+ memory clones.

Trimming shortened V by 2 bases and J by 1 base, and 14 bases separated the two germline ends. Germline CDR1 and CDR2: ENHRY and SYGVKD. The length of the CDR3 is 16 residues. Sequenced by immunoSEQ multiplex PCR; TCRdb stores in-frame clones only, minus some. The table lists approximately 35,000 clones, with no singletons. This clone has at least ten counts. Its antigen is not identified. This chain links TRBV10-3 with TRBJ1-2; D is undetermined. The source is a woman in her twenties or thirties in good health and a related stem cell transplant donor. The sample consisted of PBMCs. The CDR3 region has the DNA TGTGCCATCAGTGAGCCAGGAAAGTACATTAACTATGGCTACACCTTC. Protein product: CAISEPGKYINYGYTF.